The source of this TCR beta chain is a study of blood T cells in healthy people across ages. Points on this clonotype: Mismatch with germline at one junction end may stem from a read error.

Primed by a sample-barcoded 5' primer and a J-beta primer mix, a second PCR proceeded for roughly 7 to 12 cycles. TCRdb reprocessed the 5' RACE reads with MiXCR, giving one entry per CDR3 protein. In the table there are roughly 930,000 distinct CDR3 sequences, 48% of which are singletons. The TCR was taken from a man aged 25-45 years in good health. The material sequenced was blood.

The CDR3 DNA follows: TGTACCAGCAGCCAGACAGCCGATACGCAGTATTTT. Residues: CTSSQTADTQYF. The rearrangement uses TRBV4-2 and TRBJ2-3; possible D gene TRBD1, 5 bases. Germline V gives CDR1 LGHNA, CDR2 YNFKEQ. This CDR3 has 12 amino acids.